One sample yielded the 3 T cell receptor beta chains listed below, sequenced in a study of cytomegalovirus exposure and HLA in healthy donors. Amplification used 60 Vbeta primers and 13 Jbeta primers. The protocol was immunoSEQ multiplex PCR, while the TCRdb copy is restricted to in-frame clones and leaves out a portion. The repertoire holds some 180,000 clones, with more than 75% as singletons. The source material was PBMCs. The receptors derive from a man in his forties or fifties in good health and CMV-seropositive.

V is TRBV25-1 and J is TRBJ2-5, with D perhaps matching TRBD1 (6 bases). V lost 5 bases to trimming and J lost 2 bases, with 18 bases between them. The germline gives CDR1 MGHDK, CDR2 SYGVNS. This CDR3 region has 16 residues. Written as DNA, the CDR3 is TGTGCCAGCAGTTCCCTGACAGGAAGGGAGCAAGAGACCCAGTACTTC. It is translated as CASSSLTGREQETQYF.

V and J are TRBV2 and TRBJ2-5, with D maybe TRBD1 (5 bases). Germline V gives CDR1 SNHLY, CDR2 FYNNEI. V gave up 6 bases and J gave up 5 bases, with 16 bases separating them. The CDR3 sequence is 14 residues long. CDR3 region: CASSGRGFGETQYF. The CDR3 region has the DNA TGTGCCAGCAGCGGTAGGGGATTTGGCGAGACCCAGTACTTC.

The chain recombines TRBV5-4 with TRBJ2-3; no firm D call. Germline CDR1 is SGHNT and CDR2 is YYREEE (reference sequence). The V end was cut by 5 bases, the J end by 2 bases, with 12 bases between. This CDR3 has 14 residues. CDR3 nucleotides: TGTGCCAGCAGGTCACCCTACCCCACAGATACGCAGTATTTT. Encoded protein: CASRSPYPTDTQYF.